Sequencing of this TCR beta chain was carried out in a study of human versus mouse CDR3 diversity and MHC coevolution. To note about this clone: Its antigen is not known.

The CDR3 length is 14 residues. Germline CDR1 is MNHEY and CDR2 is SMNVEV (reference sequence). V lost 4 bases and J lost 4, with 14 bases in between. The method was immunoSEQ multiplex PCR; TCRdb's version includes in-frame clones alone and lacks a portion of them. The sample carries approximately 81,000 clones, about 94% recorded once. Whole-study results and caveats: Clonal inequality was lowest in two of the three human donors.

Sequencing was performed on naive CD4+ T cells from blood. The subset denotes: CD45RO-negative CD62L-positive naive CD4 T cells. The sequence was obtained from a person between 25 and 70 years old in good health. The chain is built from TRBV27 and TRBJ2-7, with a possible D match to TRBD1 (5 bases). The CDR3 bases are TGTGCCAGCAGTTCCCCCGCAGGGCAGTACGAGCAGTACTTC. Translated: CASSSPAGQYEQYF.